What follows describes a single TCR beta chain. The target antigen is unknown. This sample was taken from a study of a mutant IDH1 vaccine in newly diagnosed glioma. Whole-study context: The sex distribution of treated patients was about 62% male and around 40% female, with a mean age of 40.4 years. The study's findings and limits: No link was apparently found between pseudoprogression and changes in top peripheral T cell clonotypes.

Time point of the sample: week 23, last vaccination. Vaccination used 300 ug of mutant IDH1 20-mer peptide per dose, with topical imiquimod. Produced via immunoSEQ multiplex PCR; TCRdb's table is partial and in-frame only. This table holds roughly 60,000 clones, around 84% found once. Sequenced here: PBMCs, sampled from a glioma patient whose treatment included an IDH1 peptide vaccine. The clonotype comes from a man aged 25 to 40 with glioma.

The CDR3 loop is CASSFGQGYTEAFF. In DNA, the CDR3 is TGTGCCAGCAGCTTCGGACAGGGATACACTGAAGCTTTCTTT. The chain carries TRBV7-9 and TRBJ1-1; 8 bases agree with TRBD1. The length of the CDR3 is 14 residues. Germline-derived CDR1 and CDR2 are SEHNR and FQNEAQ (reference sequence). The V and J ends lost 3 bases and 3 bases, in that order; junction bases with no gene match: 3.